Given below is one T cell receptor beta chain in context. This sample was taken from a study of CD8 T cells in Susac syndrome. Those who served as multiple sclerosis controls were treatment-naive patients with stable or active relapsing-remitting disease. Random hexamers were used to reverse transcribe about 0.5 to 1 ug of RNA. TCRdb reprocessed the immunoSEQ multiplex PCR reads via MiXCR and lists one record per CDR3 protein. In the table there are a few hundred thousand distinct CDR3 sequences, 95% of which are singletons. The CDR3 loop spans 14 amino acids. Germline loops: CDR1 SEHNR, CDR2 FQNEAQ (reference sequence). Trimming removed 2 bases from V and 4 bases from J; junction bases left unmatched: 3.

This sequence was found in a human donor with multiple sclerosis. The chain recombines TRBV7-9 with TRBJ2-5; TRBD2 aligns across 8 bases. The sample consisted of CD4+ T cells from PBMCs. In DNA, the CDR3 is TGTGCCAGCAGCTTATCCCTAGCGGGAGAGACCCAGTACTTC. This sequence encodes CASSLSLAGETQYF.